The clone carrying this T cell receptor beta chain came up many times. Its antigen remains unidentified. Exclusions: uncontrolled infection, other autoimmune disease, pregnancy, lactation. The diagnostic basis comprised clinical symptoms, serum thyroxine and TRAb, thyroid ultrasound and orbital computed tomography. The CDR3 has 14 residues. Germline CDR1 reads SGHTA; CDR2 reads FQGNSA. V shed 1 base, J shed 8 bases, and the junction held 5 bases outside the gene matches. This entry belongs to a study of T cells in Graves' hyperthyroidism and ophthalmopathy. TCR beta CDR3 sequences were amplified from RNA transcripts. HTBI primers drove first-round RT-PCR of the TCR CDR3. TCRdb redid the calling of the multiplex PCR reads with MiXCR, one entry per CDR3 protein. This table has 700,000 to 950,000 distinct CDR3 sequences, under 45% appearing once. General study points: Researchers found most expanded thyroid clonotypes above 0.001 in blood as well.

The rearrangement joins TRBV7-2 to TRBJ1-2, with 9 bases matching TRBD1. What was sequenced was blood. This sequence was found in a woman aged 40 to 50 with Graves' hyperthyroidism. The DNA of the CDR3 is TGTGCCAGCAGCTTAGACAGGGGGCGCGGAGGCTACACCTTC. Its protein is CASSLDRGRGGYTF. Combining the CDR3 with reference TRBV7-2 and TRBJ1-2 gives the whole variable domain GAGVSQSPSNKVTEKGKDVELRCDPISGHTALYWYRQSLGQGLEFLIYFQGNSAPDKSGLPSDRFSAERTGGSVSTLTIQRTQQEDSAVYLCASSLDRGRGGYTFGSGTRLTVV.